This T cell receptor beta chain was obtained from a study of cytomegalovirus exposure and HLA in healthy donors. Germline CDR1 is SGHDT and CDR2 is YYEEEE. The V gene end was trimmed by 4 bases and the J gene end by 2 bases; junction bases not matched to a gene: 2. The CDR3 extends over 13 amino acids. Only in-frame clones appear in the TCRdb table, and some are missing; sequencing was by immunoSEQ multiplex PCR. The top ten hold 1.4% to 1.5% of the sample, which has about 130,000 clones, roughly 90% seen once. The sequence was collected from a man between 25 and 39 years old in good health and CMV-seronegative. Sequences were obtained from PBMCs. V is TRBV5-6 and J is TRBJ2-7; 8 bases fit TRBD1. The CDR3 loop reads CASSRDRTYEQYF. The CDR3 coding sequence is TGTGCCAGCAGCAGGGACAGGACCTACGAGCAGTACTTC.